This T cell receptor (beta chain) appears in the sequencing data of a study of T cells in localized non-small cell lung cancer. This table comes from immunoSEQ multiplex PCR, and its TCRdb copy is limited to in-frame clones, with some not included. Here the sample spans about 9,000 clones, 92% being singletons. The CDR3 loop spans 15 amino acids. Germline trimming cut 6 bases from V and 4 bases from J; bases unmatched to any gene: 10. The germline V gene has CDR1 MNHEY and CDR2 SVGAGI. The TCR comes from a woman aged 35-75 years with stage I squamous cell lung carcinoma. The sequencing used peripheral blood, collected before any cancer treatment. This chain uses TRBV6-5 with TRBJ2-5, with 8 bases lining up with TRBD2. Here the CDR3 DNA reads TGTGCCAGCAGCTTACTGGCGGGGGGCGGAGAGACCCAGTACTTC. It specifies CASSLLAGGGETQYF.